Listed below are T cell receptor beta chains from one sample, sequenced in a study of CD8+CD57+ T cells in acquired aplastic anemia. TCRdb processed the reads anew with MiXCR; each CDR3 protein has one entry. The sample has about 220,000 distinct CDR3 sequences; around half are singletons. Sample: sorted CD4+, CD8+, or CD8+CD57+ T cells (not recorded which) from PBMCs. These receptors were obtained from a human donor with aplastic anemia. Both conserved end residues are trimmed from each CDR3.

CDR3,J,V
ATSDSFWGKTQY,TRBJ2-5,TRBV24-1
ASSFRSFNYNSPLH,TRBJ1-6,TRBV5-8
ASSIGTVNTEAF,TRBJ1-1,TRBV19
ASSLEASTDTQY,TRBJ2-3,TRBV7-9
ASSIQYEQY,TRBJ2-7,TRBV7-3
ASSLETGYEQY,TRBJ2-7,TRBV9
ASSWTSGGAGGTDTQY,TRBJ2-3,TRBV6-2/TRBV6-3
ASSSRPNPYNSPLH,TRBJ1-6,TRBV5-8
ASSYSGYPHEQY,TRBJ2-7,TRBV6-2/TRBV6-3
ASRPGTGKETQY,TRBJ2-5,TRBV5-1
AITSGTGHGYT,TRBJ1-2,TRBV10-3
ASSLYRAQDKKLF,TRBJ1-4,TRBV7-3
ASSLTSGWTAYEQY,TRBJ2-7,TRBV13
ASSETSGTDTQY,TRBJ2-3,TRBV25-1